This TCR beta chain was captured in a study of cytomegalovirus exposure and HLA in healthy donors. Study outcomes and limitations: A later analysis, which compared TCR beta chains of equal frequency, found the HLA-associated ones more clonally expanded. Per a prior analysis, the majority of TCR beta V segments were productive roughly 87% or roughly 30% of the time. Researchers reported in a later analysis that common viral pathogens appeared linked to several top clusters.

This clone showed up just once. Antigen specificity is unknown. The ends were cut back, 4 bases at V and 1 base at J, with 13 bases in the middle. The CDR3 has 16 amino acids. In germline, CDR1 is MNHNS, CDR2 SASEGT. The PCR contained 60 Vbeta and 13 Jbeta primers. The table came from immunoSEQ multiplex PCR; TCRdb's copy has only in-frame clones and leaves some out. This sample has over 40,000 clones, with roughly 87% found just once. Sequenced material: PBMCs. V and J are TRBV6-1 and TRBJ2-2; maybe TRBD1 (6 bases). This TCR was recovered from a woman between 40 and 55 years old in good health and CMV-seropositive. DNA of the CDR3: TGTGCCAGCAGTGGGGGGCTGATGGGGAACACCGGGGAGCTGTTTTTT. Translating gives CASSGGLMGNTGELFF.